What follows are 7 T cell receptor delta chains derived from one specimen sequenced in a study of γδ T cells in repeated Plasmodium falciparum infection. TCRdb ran CATT on the multiplex PCR reads. The sample lists roughly 48,000 delta-chain clones, about 1.6% occurring once. Bulk repertoires came from Vgamma9/Vdelta2+ or Vdelta2-negative gammadelta T cells flow-sorted from PBMC. Sample: gamma-delta T cells from blood. The receptors were sampled from a pool of human donors (malaria-infected and uninfected, not separated).

This clone was seen many times. With only one base between it and a far larger clone, this is likely a read error. The sample has other DNA sequences that encode this CDR3 too. The chain carries TRDV1 and TRDJ1; weak D call: TRDD2 (5 bases). The CDR3 contains 18 residues. Trimming took off 3 bases at V and 2 bases at J, with 22 bases between the two ends. Germline CDR1 and CDR2: TSWWSYY and QGS. DNA for the CDR3: TGTGCTCTTGGGGAGCTTAGGTCCCCTACCCCGGGTACCGATAAACTCATCTTT. Translation gives CALGELRSPTPGTDKLIF.

In this sample, this clone turned up a few times. Since a far larger clone is one base different, this is likely a read error. The chain links TRDV1 to TRDJ1; a weak D match, TRDD3 (5 bases). TCRdb records no J gene; here it was assigned by comparing the DNA to germline. The CDR3 loop spans 12 amino acids. Germline values: CDR1 TSWWSYY, CDR2 QGS. The CDR3 protein is CALGEPRGELIF. As DNA, the CDR3 is TGCGCTCTTGGGGAACCCCGAGGCGAACTCATCTTT.

This clone occurred a few times. A far larger clone is one base from this, pointing to a likely read error. At the DNA level, this CDR3 is encoded by other sequences in the same sample as well. V usage is TRDV1 and J usage is TRDJ1, with TRDD3 identical over 7 bases. The J gene, left out of TCRdb, was set here by checking the DNA against germline. Germline-derived CDR1 and CDR2 are TSWWSYY and QGS. The CDR3 totals 18 residues. CDR3 sequence: CALGELGLHGGYTDKLIF. The CDR3 DNA follows: TGTGCTCTCGGGGAACTTGGATTGCACGGGGGATACACCGATAAACTCATCTTT.

Comments on this clone: The protein TCRdb lists belongs to a much larger clone and differs from this DNA's translation at residue 23, which points to a read error; the protein shown is made from the DNA. The gene calls are TRDV1 and TRDJ1; 11 bases match TRDD3. Germline loops: CDR1 TSWWSYY, CDR2 QGS. This CDR3 has 25 amino acids. CDR3 nucleotide sequence: TGTGCTCTTGGGGAAGTGCCTAAACGGAGTCCCCGGATCATGGGGGATACGCGTCCATCCGATAAACCCATCTTT. This sequence encodes CALGEVPKRSPRIMGDTRPSDKPIF.

In this sample, this clone turned up many times. The chain joins TRDV1 to TRDJ1; D not certain. CDR3 length equals 16 residues. V lost 2 bases to trimming and J lost 3 bases, with 16 bases between them. From germline, CDR1 is TSWWSYY and CDR2 QGS. The CDR3 coding sequence is TGTGCTCTTGGGGAAAGGCTCTTCTCGAGGTCCGATAAACTCATCTTT. This encodes CALGERLFSRSDKLIF.

With regard to this clone: With only one base between it and a far larger clone, this is likely a read error. The sample contains more than one DNA sequence encoding this CDR3. The chain is built from TRDV1 and TRDJ1, with 9 bases matching TRDD3. TCRdb gives no J gene; it was assigned here by matching the DNA to germline. CDR1 TSWWSYY and CDR2 QGS come from the germline V gene. The CDR3 has 21 amino acids. The trim removed 2 bases at V and 0 bases at J, leaving 19 bases unmatched. The CDR3 DNA reads as TGTGCTCTTGGGGAAACCACCGGCCTCCTTTGGGGGATAAGGTACACCGATAAACTCATCTTT. Its protein is CALGETTGLLWGIRYTDKLIF.

This clone ranks as medium-sized. Other DNA sequences from this sample encode an identical CDR3 as well. The chain uses TRDV3 and TRDJ1; 7 positions match TRDD3. The germline gives CDR1 TVYSNPD, CDR2 GDNSRS (reference sequence). V lost 5 bases and J lost 0; bases outside the gene matches: 12. The CDR3 extends over 15 amino acids. CDR3 sequence (DNA): TGTGCCGAAGGTTCCCCGGGATACTACACCGATAAACTCATCTTT. It encodes CAEGSPGYYTDKLIF.